These 14 T cell receptor beta chains came from one sample sequenced in a study of shared clonotypes between healthy human individuals. Only CD45RO-negative cells positively selected for CCR7 counted as naive CD8 cells, so terminally differentiated effector memory CD45RA+ cells were excluded. Clones were sequenced by immunoSEQ multiplex PCR, and TCRdb holds only the in-frame ones, with some missing. The repertoire consists of hundreds of thousands of clones, with 95% to 97% occurring once and the leading ten covering less than 0.13%. Sequencing input: naive CD8+ T cells sorted from blood. The receptors shown here come from a woman younger than 45 in good health.

J is TRBJ1-5 and V is TRBV6-5; D gene ambiguous. The V gene lost 2 bases and the J gene lost 6 bases, with 11 bases spanning the gap. The CDR3 sequence is 14 residues long. The germline V gene has CDR1 MNHEY and CDR2 SVGAGI. CDR3 sequence: CASSYREGIQPQHF. In DNA form, the CDR3 reads TGTGCCAGCAGTTACAGGGAGGGAATTCAGCCCCAGCATTTT.

The chain is built from TRBV11-2 and TRBJ2-3, with TRBD1 matching 8 bases. The CDR3 runs to 18 residues. Losses at the gene ends were 1 base for V and 4 bases for J; bases not matched to a gene: 13. The germline V gene encodes CDR1 SGHAT and CDR2 FQNNGV. The chain's CDR3 is CASSLALLDWTGPDTQYF. The CDR3 DNA reads TGTGCCAGCAGCTTAGCGCTCCTTGATTGGACAGGGCCAGATACGCAGTATTTT. Full variable domain (rest looked up from reference TRBV11-2 and TRBJ2-3): EAGVAQSPRYKIIEKRQSVAFWCNPISGHATLYWYQQILGQGPKLLIQFQNNGVVDDSQLPKDRFSAERLKGVDSTLKIQPAKLEDSAVYLCASSLALLDWTGPDTQYFGPGTRLTVL.

The chain has TRBV7-9 and TRBJ2-5, with 7 nucleotides matching TRBD1. V lost 7 bases and J lost 4; bases outside the gene matches: 9. Germline V lookup: CDR1 SEHNR, CDR2 FQNEAQ (reference sequence). This CDR3 has 14 residues. The CDR3 here is CASTPPGQVETQYF. CDR3 sequence (DNA): TGTGCCAGCACCCCGCCCGGACAGGTAGAGACCCAGTACTTC.

The chain employs TRBV7-9 and TRBJ2-1, with TRBD1 matching over 8 bases. The V segment lost 1 base and the J segment 11 bases; nucleotides outside the gene matches: 1. This CDR3 spans 12 amino acids. The germline gives CDR1 SEHNR, CDR2 FQNEAQ (reference sequence). The CDR3 spells CASSLGTGQQFF. The CDR3 DNA sequence: TGTGCCAGCAGCTTAGGGACAGGGCAGCAGTTCTTC. The entire variable domain, with the rest obtained from reference TRBV7-9 and TRBJ2-1, is as follows: DTGVSQNPRHKITKRGQNVTFRCDPISEHNRLYWYRQTLGQGPEFLTYFQNEAQLEKSRLLSDRFSAERPKGSFSTLEIQRTEQGDSAMYLCASSLGTGQQFFGPGTRLTVL.

The chain links TRBV30 to TRBJ2-1, with unresolved D. Germline V gene data show CDR1 as GTSNPN and CDR2 as SVGIG (reference sequence). The CDR3 is made up of 13 amino acids. V was pared by 1 base and J by 3 bases, with 7 bases between. Here the CDR3 DNA reads TGTGCCTGGAGTGGAGCAGACTACAATGAGCAGTTCTTC. This codes for CAWSGADYNEQFF.

V usage is TRBV2 and J usage is TRBJ2-5; D ambiguous. The V gene's germline CDR1 is SNHLY and CDR2 FYNNEI. The CDR3 has 14 residues. Between the trimmed V and J ends, which lost 5 bases and 0 bases, there was a span of 10 bases. CDR3 nucleotides: TGTGCCAGCAGTCCGACAACCTACCAAGAGACCCAGTACTTC. This gives the protein CASSPTTYQETQYF.

The V gene is TRBV6-5, the J gene TRBJ1-2, with TRBD1 matching over 7 bases. V shed 4 bases and J 4 bases; nucleotides not matched to a gene: 6. The CDR3 covers 14 residues. CDR1 is MNHEY and CDR2 is SVGAGI in the germline V gene. This CDR3 is CASSWEGASYGYTF. The CDR3 DNA sequence: TGTGCCAGCAGTTGGGAGGGGGCCAGCTATGGCTACACCTTC.

The V gene is TRBV5-1, the J gene TRBJ2-7; D unclear. This CDR3 spans 12 amino acids. Trimming took 7 bases from V and 2 from J, leaving 10 bases between them. The germline CDR1 and CDR2 sequences are SGHRS and YFSETQ. CDR3 in DNA: TGCGCCAGCGGGCGGTCCACCTACGAGCAGTACTTC. Translating it yields CASGRSTYEQYF.

V gene TRBV2 combines with J gene TRBJ2-1; 9 bases fit TRBD2. Trimming removed 2 bases from V and 4 bases from J; junction bases left unmatched: 3. Germline-derived CDR1 and CDR2 are SNHLY and FYNNEI. The CDR3 loop spans 15 amino acids. DNA for the CDR3: TGTGCCAGCAGTGAACTCGCGGGAGGGTACAATGAGCAGTTCTTC. Translating it yields CASSELAGGYNEQFF.

The V call is TRBV28, the J call TRBJ1-5; D call uncertain. Germline V gene sequence: CDR1 MDHEN, CDR2 SYDVKM. This CDR3 is 14 amino acids long. V was cut by 8 bases and J by 6 bases, with 17 bases left in between. The chain's CDR3 is CASSPDHKGQPQHF. CDR3 bases: TGTGCCAGCTCCCCTGACCATAAGGGTCAGCCCCAGCATTTT.

This chain connects TRBV5-1 to TRBJ2-2; the D is unclear. Trimming stripped 1 base from V and 1 base from J, with 5 bases between. There are 14 residues in the CDR3. Germline CDR1 reads SGHRS; CDR2 reads YFSETQ. In DNA form, the CDR3 reads TGCGCCAGCAGCTTGTATCAGAACACCGGGGAGCTGTTTTTT. Residues: CASSLYQNTGELFF.

The chain uses TRBV4-1 and TRBJ2-7, with 7 bases lining up with TRBD1. Germline CDR1 MGHRA, CDR2 YSYEKL. The CDR3 has 16 residues. Trimming took 1 base from V and 2 from J; bases not matched to a gene: 8. In DNA form, the CDR3 reads TGCGCCAGCAGCCAAGTCGGGACAGCAGCAACCTACGAGCAGTACTTC. This codes for CASSQVGTAATYEQYF.

The gene calls are TRBV5-6 and TRBJ1-1, with a weak D call TRBD1 (6 bases). This CDR3 has 13 residues. The ends were cut back, 3 bases at V and 3 bases at J, with 9 bases in the middle. Germline-derived CDR1 and CDR2 are SGHDT and YYEEEE. For the CDR3, the DNA is TGTGCCAGCAGCTATTCAGGGGACACTGAAGCTTTCTTT. This sequence encodes CASSYSGDTEAFF.

This chain connects TRBV11-2 to TRBJ1-2; no firm D call. Germline V lookup: CDR1 SGHAT, CDR2 FQNNGV. CDR3 length: 12 amino acids. V was pared by 1 base and J by 8 bases, with 8 bases between. The CDR3 is CASSLGGLGYTF. The CDR3, as DNA: TGTGCCAGCAGCTTAGGAGGTCTGGGCTACACCTTC. The entire variable domain, with the rest obtained from reference TRBV11-2 and TRBJ1-2, is as follows: EAGVAQSPRYKIIEKRQSVAFWCNPISGHATLYWYQQILGQGPKLLIQFQNNGVVDDSQLPKDRFSAERLKGVDSTLKIQPAKLEDSAVYLCASSLGGLGYTFGSGTRLTVV.